This T cell receptor (beta chain) was found in a study of neoadjuvant anti-PD-1 for oral cavity cancer. Study overall: Patients mostly received three to four biweekly nivolumab doses at 3 mg/kg before surgery.

In the case of this clone: Its matching antigen is unknown.

Time point defined: after neoadjuvant nivolumab, at surgical resection. Patients had HPV-negative, locally advanced oral cavity squamous cell carcinoma. Overall study findings and caveats: Non-responders to neoadjuvant nivolumab had significantly more clonal PBMC T cells than responders. TCR analyses covered only a few patients per response group.

Only in-frame clones appear in the TCRdb table, and some are missing; sequencing was by immunoSEQ multiplex PCR. The data contain over 25,000 clones, roughly 79% of them singletons. This receptor was taken from a person aged 40 to 85 with oral cavity squamous cell carcinoma. The sequenced sample was PBMCs, obtained after nivolumab (anti-PD-1) treatment.

The CDR3, as DNA: TGTGCCAGCAGCACTGACAGGACCCAGTACTTC. Protein product: CASSTDRTQYF. This rearrangement joins TRBV5-6 to TRBJ2-5; D perhaps matches TRBD1 (5 bases). Trimming stripped 4 bases from V and 7 bases from J, with 8 bases between. Germline CDR1 and CDR2: SGHDT and YYEEEE. The CDR3 spans 11 residues.